This T cell receptor beta chain was identified during a study of blood T cell repertoires in COVID-19. Methods used by the authors: Cell counts per sample came from amplifying reference gene primers. Clones were read by immunoSEQ multiplex PCR, and TCRdb kept only the in-frame ones, dropping some. The DNA gave D and trimming, while V, J and clone size come from that table. Of hundreds of thousands of clones listed, 89% are singletons. Individuals drawn from 24 US areas were about 18 to 89 years old. In germline, CDR1 is MDHEN, CDR2 SYDVKM. This CDR3 comprises 15 residues. J was trimmed by 6 bases and V by 5 bases; bases with no gene match: 12.

The rearrangement uses TRBV28 and TRBJ1-1; the match to TRBD1 covers 7 bases. This clonotype originated in a woman aged 25 to 39 with acute COVID-19. The specimen was PBMCs or T cells enriched from blood (not recorded which). Here the CDR3 DNA reads TGTGCCAGCAGTCGGACCCGACAGGGAAGCGCTGAAGCTTTCTTT. The encoded protein is CASSRTRQGSAEAFF.